Below are 22 T cell receptor beta chains sequenced from a single sample in a study of cytomegalovirus exposure and HLA in healthy donors. Both 60 Vbeta primers and 13 Jbeta primers went into the PCR. Produced via immunoSEQ multiplex PCR; TCRdb's table is partial and in-frame only. Of some 130,000 clones listed, 60% to 80% are singletons. Sequenced input: PBMCs. These TCRs come from a male donor in good health and CMV-seronegative.

This clone appeared a single time. The V call is TRBV4-3, the J call TRBJ1-2; TRBD1 matches 8 bases. V shed 4 bases, J shed 4 bases, and the junction held 11 bases outside the gene matches. From germline, CDR1 is LGHNA and CDR2 YSLEER. There are 16 residues in the CDR3. The CDR3 loop is CASSRRGDRSPYGYTF. The CDR3 DNA is TGCGCCAGCAGCCGCCGGGGGGACAGGAGCCCCTATGGCTACACCTTC.

The chain is built from TRBV5-4 and TRBJ1-2; D is unclear. The CDR3 is 14 amino acids. In germline, CDR1 is SGHNT, CDR2 YYREEE (reference sequence). V lost 0 bases and J lost 4, with 10 bases in between. The CDR3: CASSLENRFYGYTF. For the CDR3, the DNA is TGTGCCAGCAGCTTGGAAAACAGATTCTATGGCTACACCTTC.

The chain employs TRBV5-1 and TRBJ2-5, with 7 bases that match TRBD1. The J call may be faulty, since TRBJ2-7 better matches the DNA end. The CDR3 has 14 amino acids. Germline V gene data show CDR1 as SGHRS and CDR2 as YFSETQ. The chain's CDR3 is CASISGTAPYEQYF. The DNA of the CDR3 is TGCGCCAGCATCTCCGGGACAGCGCCCTACGAGCAGTACTTC.

The V and J genes are TRBV7-2 and TRBJ1-5, with TRBD1 as a possible D gene (6 bases). In germline, CDR1 is SGHTA, CDR2 FQGNSA. V lost 3 bases and J lost 4, with 16 bases in between. The CDR3 contains 16 residues. This CDR3 is CASSFLGKGENQPQHF. In DNA form, the CDR3 reads TGTGCCAGCAGCTTCCTGGGAAAGGGGGAGAATCAGCCCCAGCATTTT.

The chain carries TRBV11-2 and TRBJ2-5, with D maybe TRBD1 (5 bases). This CDR3 contains 13 residues. V lost 6 bases, J lost 5 bases, and 13 bases lay in between. Germline V gene data show CDR1 as SGHAT and CDR2 as FQNNGV. CDR3 in amino acids: CASSLDGAETQYF. Here the CDR3 DNA reads TGTGCCAGCAGTCTCGATGGGGCGGAGACCCAGTACTTC.

The CDR3 DNA sequence: TGTGCCATCACTCCGCAAAGAGGGCCGAACACTGAAGCTTTCTTT. Translated, it gives CAITPQRGPNTEAFF. V usage is TRBV10-3 and J usage is TRBJ1-1; D remains unclear. CDR3 size: 15 residues. Trimming took off 7 bases at V and 1 base at J, with 16 bases between the two ends. Germline CDR1 and CDR2: ENHRY and SYGVKD.

The chain recombines TRBV10-3 with TRBJ2-7; 9 bases are shared with TRBD1. Trimming at V came to 6 bases and at J to 3 bases, leaving 3 bases not matched to a gene. This CDR3 comprises 13 residues. The germline V gene encodes CDR1 ENHRY and CDR2 SYGVKD. The CDR3 spells CAIRRQGDYEQYF. The CDR3 DNA reads as TGTGCCATCAGAAGACAGGGGGACTACGAGCAGTACTTC.

The chain joins TRBV11-1 to TRBJ2-2; 7 positions match TRBD1. The CDR3 extends over 16 amino acids. The J segment lost 3 bases and the V segment lost 4 bases, leaving 8 bases of the junction unmatched. The germline gives CDR1 SGHAT, CDR2 FQDESV (reference sequence). CDR3 loop: CASSSLDRVYTGELFF. The CDR3 bases are TGTGCCAGCAGCTCCCTCGACAGGGTATACACCGGGGAGCTGTTTTTT.

This chain uses TRBV6-4 with TRBJ1-6, with TRBD1 matching over 7 bases. The CDR3 length is 15 residues. The germline V gene encodes CDR1 MRHNA and CDR2 SNTAGT. With V trimmed by 4 bases and J by 0 bases, 0 bases remained unmatched. CDR3 nucleotide sequence: TGTGCCAGCAGTGCAGGGGGCTCCTATAATTCACCCCTCCACTTT. Translated: CASSAGGSYNSPLHF.

The chain recombines TRBV4-3 with TRBJ2-2; 7 positions match TRBD1. The germline V gene has CDR1 LGHNA and CDR2 YSLEER. V gave up 1 base and J gave up 7 bases; unmatched junction bases: 6. The CDR3 sequence is 15 residues long. CDR3 DNA sequence: TGCGCCAGCAGCCAAGCAAGACAGGGCGGCGGGGAGCTGTTTTTT. Amino acid sequence: CASSQARQGGGELFF.

The rearrangement links TRBV5-4 to TRBJ2-3, with TRBD1 as a possible D gene (7 bases). Trimming stripped 2 bases from V and 5 bases from J, with 12 bases between. The V gene's germline CDR1 is SGHNT and CDR2 YYREEE (reference sequence). The CDR3 sequence is 14 residues long. The CDR3 coding sequence is TGTGCCAGCAGCTTCAGGGGGGCGATAGATACGCAGTATTTT. This translates into CASSFRGAIDTQYF.

This chain links TRBV20-1 with TRBJ2-3; D possibly corresponds to TRBD2 (5 bases). The CDR3 runs 11 residues. Per the germline V gene, CDR1 is DFQATT and CDR2 is SNEGSKA (reference sequence). The germline V and J ends were trimmed by 5 bases and 8 bases, with 11 bases remaining between them. The CDR3 DNA sequence: TGCAGTGCTCCCGCGGGTGGTACGCAGTATTTT. It yields the protein CSAPAGGTQYF.

The chain joins TRBV2 to TRBJ1-1; no firm D call. Germline loops: CDR1 SNHLY, CDR2 FYNNEI. V was pared by 7 bases and J by 5 bases, with 11 bases between. CDR3 length: 12 residues. CDR3 region: CASTYAGTEAFF. The CDR3, as DNA: TGTGCCAGCACCTACGCGGGTACTGAAGCTTTCTTT.

V usage is TRBV30 and J usage is TRBJ2-1; 9 bases align to TRBD2. CDR1 is GTSNPN, CDR2 SVGIG, per germline (reference sequence). This CDR3 has 15 residues. V lost 0 bases and J lost 7; bases outside the gene matches: 7. CDR3 nucleotide sequence: TGTGCCTGGAGTGTGTGGCGGGGGGGCGCGAATGAGCAGTTCTTC. It translates to CAWSVWRGGANEQFF.

The chain is built from TRBV11-1 and TRBJ2-3, with TRBD1 matching over 12 bases. Germline values: CDR1 SGHAT, CDR2 FQDESV (reference sequence). This CDR3 is built from 18 residues. V was pared by 0 bases and J by 6 bases, with 10 bases of the junction left unmatched. In DNA form, the CDR3 reads TGTGCCAGCAGCTTAGCTTCTCCCGGGACAGGGGGCAGGGATACGCAGTATTTT. It specifies CASSLASPGTGGRDTQYF.

The rearrangement uses TRBV21-1 and TRBJ2-1; no check of the table's D call, TRBD2, against the DNA was made. TRBV21-1 is a recognized pseudogene. The CDR3 consists of 16 residues. CDR3 nucleotide sequence: TGTGCCAGCAGCCTTGGACTAGCGGGGGTGAACAATGAGCAGTTCTTC. Its protein is CASSLGLAGVNNEQFF.

This clone has only one observation. This chain connects TRBV19 to TRBJ2-7; the match to TRBD1 covers 8 bases. This CDR3 contains 15 residues. Germline CDR1 LNHDA, CDR2 SQIVND (reference sequence). The V gene end was trimmed by 4 bases and the J gene end by 5 bases; junction bases not matched to a gene: 10. The CDR3 sequence: CASSTPRTGMNEQYF. The CDR3 DNA reads TGTGCCAGTAGTACTCCCCGGACAGGGATGAACGAGCAGTACTTC.

This chain uses TRBV21-1 with TRBJ1-5; TRBD1 was called by the table and not checked on the DNA. TRBV21-1 is a pseudogene locus. There are 16 residues in the CDR3. The CDR3 region is CASSKKRPAHYQPQHF. The CDR3 DNA follows: TGTGCCAGCAGCAAAAAACGCCCCGCACATTATCAGCCCCAGCATTTT.

This sequence joins TRBV4-3 and TRBJ1-2; no definite D call. Trimming shortened V by 0 bases and J by 1 base, and 9 bases separated the two germline ends. Per the germline V gene, CDR1 is LGHNA and CDR2 is YSLEER. This CDR3 is 15 amino acids long. In DNA form, the CDR3 reads TGCGCCAGCAGCCAAGATATCGCTAATAACTATGGCTACACCTTC. It yields the protein CASSQDIANNYGYTF.

This clone was recorded a few times. Other DNA sequences in this specimen translate into the identical CDR3. The chain combines TRBV19 with TRBJ1-6, with TRBD1 matching over 8 bases. The junction had 1 base not matched to a gene; V was cut back by 6 bases and J by 0 bases. The germline CDR1 and CDR2 sequences are LNHDA and SQIVND (reference sequence). This CDR3 spans 15 amino acids. CDR3 bases: TGTGCCAGTAGCGACAGGGGCTCCTATAATTCACCCCTCCACTTT. Its protein is CASSDRGSYNSPLHF.

The genes are TRBV11-2 and TRBJ2-7, with 8 bases aligning to TRBD2. The CDR3 contains 17 residues. Germline V lookup: CDR1 SGHAT, CDR2 FQNNGV. V was clipped by 0 bases and J by 0 bases; unmatched bases: 7. Here the CDR3 DNA reads TGTGCCAGCAGCTTAGATCAGGGCGGGGGGCCCTCCTACGAGCAGTACTTC. Its protein is CASSLDQGGGPSYEQYF. The variable domain in full, with the rest retrieved from reference TRBV11-2 and TRBJ2-7, is EAGVAQSPRYKIIEKRQSVAFWCNPISGHATLYWYQQILGQGPKLLIQFQNNGVVDDSQLPKDRFSAERLKGVDSTLKIQPAKLEDSAVYLCASSLDQGGGPSYEQYFGPGTRLTVT.

The chain links TRBV11-1 to TRBJ2-3; 9 bases agree with TRBD2. The CDR3 is made up of 15 amino acids. From germline, CDR1 is SGHAT and CDR2 FQDESV (reference sequence). The trim removed 4 bases at V and 4 bases at J, leaving 6 bases unmatched. The CDR3 protein is CASSYTGTSSDTQYF. CDR3 bases: TGTGCCAGCAGCTACACCGGGACTAGCTCAGATACGCAGTATTTT.